A selection of T cell receptor beta chains follows, all from one sample in a study of OX40 agonist ivuxolimab in advanced cancers. Generated by immunoSEQ multiplex PCR, the TCRdb table keeps only in-frame clones and is missing some. The sample includes tens of thousands of clones, 86% of them seen just once. This specimen consisted of CD4+ or CD8+ T cells sorted from blood, obtained in a trial of the OX40 agonist ivuxolimab. These receptors were collected from an adult with an advanced solid tumor such as melanoma, head and neck, liver or kidney cancer. Each CDR3 is given with its conserved first and last residue. Fields, in order: V gene, clone size, D gene, J gene, CDR3 DNA, CDR3 protein. A D gene is named only where the DNA matches it firmly. Only part of the rows carry a size: once, few, many, or a class if the clone is expanded.

TRBV7-2	-	TRBD1	TRBJ2-1	TGTGCCAGCAGCTTATCGCCGGGACAGGGTTATGAGCAGTTCTTC	CASSLSPGQGYEQFF
TRBV2	-	-	TRBJ2-7	TGTGCCAGCAGTGATACAGGGAACTACGAGCAGTACTTC	CASSDTGNYEQYF
TRBV11-2	once	-	TRBJ1-5	TGTGCCAGCAGCCCTGGGGGGCGGGGTAGCAATCAGCCCCAGCATTTT	CASSPGGRGSNQPQHF
TRBV19	-	-	TRBJ1-1	TGTGCCAGTAGGGAAAATGGGGGCAGGGGCACTGAAGCTTTCTTT	CASRENGGRGTEAFF
TRBV6-1	-	-	TRBJ1-2	TGTGCCAGCAGTGAATACCCCACAGGGATTAAGGGCACCTTC	CASSEYPTGIKGTF
TRBV6-1	-	-	TRBJ2-1	TGTGCCAGCAGTGCAGGGGGGAATATCAATGAGCAGTTCTTC	CASSAGGNINEQFF
TRBV7-6	-	-	TRBJ1-2	TGTGCCAGCAGTCCACAGGGCAACTATGGCTACACCTTC	CASSPQGNYGYTF
TRBV9	-	-	TRBJ1-4	TGTGCCAGCAGCCCGGGGGGCAGGGATGATGAAAAACTGTTTTTT	CASSPGGRDDEKLFF
TRBV7-9	-	TRBD1	TRBJ1-2	TGTGCCAGCAGCTTCGGGACAGGGGGCAGCGTCTATGGCTACACCTTC	CASSFGTGGSVYGYTF
TRBV18	-	-	TRBJ2-7	TGTGCCAGCTCACCGCGACAGCTAACCTACGAGCAGTACTTC	CASSPRQLTYEQYF
TRBV2	-	TRBD1	TRBJ2-7	TGTGCCAGCAGGGACAGGGATACCTACGAGCAGTACTTC	CASRDRDTYEQYF
TRBV11-3	-	-	TRBJ2-2	TGTGCCAGCAGCTTAGGATTGAGGGACCCGAACACCGGGGAGCTGTTTTTT	CASSLGLRDPNTGELFF
TRBV6-1	-	-	TRBJ2-1	TGTGCCAGCAGTGCCGGGAGCTCCGGAGGAGGTGAGCAGTTCTTC	CASSAGSSGGGEQFF
TRBV5-5	-	-	TRBJ2-6	TGTGCCAGCAGGATAACTTACTCTGGGGCCAACGTCCTGACTTTC	CASRITYSGANVLTF
TRBV30	-	TRBD1	TRBJ1-4	TGTGCCTGGAGTAAGGGACAGGGCATTCAGGGAAAACTGTTTTTT	CAWSKGQGIQGKLFF
TRBV5-1	-	-	TRBJ2-5	TGCGCCAGCAGCTTGGGGTCAGAGACCCAGTACTTC	CASSLGSETQYF
TRBV7-2	-	TRBD2	TRBJ2-7	TGTGCCAGCAGCCAAACCGTAGCGGGGGCCTACGAGCAGTACTTC	CASSQTVAGAYEQYF
TRBV7-9	once	-	TRBJ2-1	TGTGCCAGCAGCTTAGAGGGGTATGAGCAGTTCTTC	CASSLEGYEQFF
TRBV4-1	-	-	TRBJ2-1	TGCGCCAGCAGCCAACTTCAATTGAAGCAGTTCTTC	CASSQLQLKQFF
TRBV11-3	-	TRBD1	TRBJ2-2	TGTGCCAGCAGTCGGGACAGGGAGAACACCGGGGAGCTGTTTTTT	CASSRDRENTGELFF
TRBV15	-	-	TRBJ1-3	TGTGCCACCAGGACAGAGGCTTTAGGTGGAAACACCATATATTTT	CATRTEALGGNTIYF
TRBV29-1	-	-	TRBJ2-5	TGCAGCGTTGACGGACAGTCAGGAAGGGAGACCCAGTACTTC	CSVDGQSGRETQYF
TRBV27	-	-	TRBJ1-5	TGTGCCAGCAGTTTATACCCCGGCGGTTTTCAAGATCAGCCCCAGCATTTT	CASSLYPGGFQDQPQHF
TRBV5-4	-	-	TRBJ1-6	TGTGCCAGCAGCTTGGACCAGGGAAGGAGTTCACCCCTCCACTTT	CASSLDQGRSSPLHF
TRBV12-5	-	-	TRBJ2-7	TGTGCTAGTGGTTTGGTATTGGGGAACGAGCAGTACTTC	CASGLVLGNEQYF
TRBV7-3	-	-	TRBJ2-2	TGTGCCAGCAGGCGAGAGGCAGCGAACACCGGGGAGCTGTTTTTT	CASRREAANTGELFF
TRBV5-4	-	-	TRBJ2-2	TGTGCCAGCAGCCAAGATGGAAATCGCGGGGAGCTGTTTTTT	CASSQDGNRGELFF
TRBV14	few	TRBD2	TRBJ2-2	TGTGCCAGCAGCCCCAAGAGACGACTAGCGGGGGCGAACACCGGGGAGCTGTTTTTT	CASSPKRRLAGANTGELFF
TRBV7-2	few	-	TRBJ2-4	TGTGCCAGCAGCTTGGACGGAAACATTCAGTACTTC	CASSLDGNIQYF
TRBV28	-	TRBD2	TRBJ2-1	TGTGCCAGCAGTTTGGGGACTAGCGGGGGAATGGGGCAGTTCTTC	CASSLGTSGGMGQFF
TRBV19	-	-	TRBJ1-5	TGTGCCAGTAGAAAGACGGTTAGCAATCAGCCCCAGCATTTT	CASRKTVSNQPQHF
TRBV5-1	-	TRBD1	TRBJ2-1	TGCGCCAGCAGCTTATCAGGGGGAGTCTACAATGAGCAGTTCTTC	CASSLSGGVYNEQFF
TRBV10-1	-	-	TRBJ1-5	TGCGCCACCATCAATCAGCCCCAGCATTTT	CATINQPQHF
TRBV7-9	-	-	TRBJ1-5	TGTGCCAGCAGCTTAACGGGGGGGCTCCCAAATCAGCCCCAGCATTTT	CASSLTGGLPNQPQHF
TRBV7-8	-	-	TRBJ1-3	TGTGCCAGCAGCTTAGCGCAACCTGGAAACACCATATATTTT	CASSLAQPGNTIYF
TRBV6-6	-	-	TRBJ1-4	TGTGCCATTTCGCCACGCGGGGTGTCGGAAAAACTGTTTTTT	CAISPRGVSEKLFF
TRBV2	-	-	TRBJ1-5	TGTGCCAGCAGTGACCAGGATCAGCCCCAGCATTTT	CASSDQDQPQHF
TRBV10-3	once	-	TRBJ2-5	TGTGCCATCAGTGAGTCCGCCCAAGAGACCCAGTACTTC	CAISESAQETQYF
TRBV19	-	TRBD1	TRBJ1-1	TGTGCCAGTAGTTACTCGACAGGGGGCATGAATACTGAAGCTTTCTTT	CASSYSTGGMNTEAFF
TRBV18	few	TRBD1	TRBJ2-2	TGTGCCAGCTCCCCTAGGACAGGGGGCACCGGGGAGCTGTTTTTT	CASSPRTGGTGELFF
TRBV9	-	-	TRBJ2-7	TGTGCCAGCAGTAAACACGACGTCGGGGCCTACGAGCAGTACTTC	CASSKHDVGAYEQYF
TRBV5-8	-	-	TRBJ2-2	TGTGCCAGCAGCTACGGACGGACCGAGGGATCCGGGGAGCTGTTTTTT	CASSYGRTEGSGELFF
TRBV18	-	-	TRBJ2-7	TGTGCCAGCTCACCAGGGGCAGGTGGGAACGAGCAGTACTTC	CASSPGAGGNEQYF
TRBV7-9	-	-	TRBJ1-6	TGTGCCAGCAGTTACTACGGGGTTTCACCCCTCCACTTT	CASSYYGVSPLHF
TRBV29-1	-	-	TRBJ1-4	TGCAGCGTTGCAACTGGGGGAGGGGGTGAAAAACTGTTTTTT	CSVATGGGGEKLFF
TRBV5-5	-	TRBD1	TRBJ1-2	TGTGCCAGCAGCCTCCCCGGGACAGGGGGCGGAGGCTACACCTTC	CASSLPGTGGGGYTF
TRBV5-1	-	-	TRBJ2-2	TGCGCCAGCAGCCCTCTCAGGGGGAACACCGGGGAGCTGTTTTTT	CASSPLRGNTGELFF
TRBV4-2	-	TRBD2	TRBJ2-3	TGTGCCAGCAGCCAACTCTCGACTAGCGGGGTACGAGGAGATACGCAGTATTTT	CASSQLSTSGVRGDTQYF
TRBV7-6	-	TRBD1	TRBJ2-7	TGTGCCAGCAGCCCCGGGACAGTAGACTACGAGCAGTACTTC	CASSPGTVDYEQYF
TRBV6-6	-	-	TRBJ2-7	TGTGCCAGCAGTTACAGTGCAGGTTTCTACGAGCAGTACTTC	CASSYSAGFYEQYF